The 19 T cell receptor beta chains listed next were all sequenced from one sample in a study of blood T cells in healthy people across ages. A sample-barcoded 5' primer and a J-beta primer mix were used in a second PCR of roughly 6 to 12 cycles. MiXCR, applied by TCRdb to the 5' RACE reads, yields one record per CDR3 protein. The table shows around 670,000 distinct CDR3 sequences, with approximately 30% occurring only once. Sequencing was carried out using blood. Receptors originate from a woman over 75 in good health.

A word on this clonotype: A much larger clonotype is one base distant, so this may be a read error. The V gene is TRBV6-5, the J gene TRBJ1-2; 8 nucleotides line up with TRBD1. This CDR3 region has 13 residues. Germline trimming cut 6 bases from V and 7 bases from J; bases unmatched to any gene: 7. The germline V gene has CDR1 MNHEY and CDR2 SVGAGI. CDR3: CASRRQGAGGYTF. CDR3 in DNA: TGTGCCAGCAGGAGGCAGGGGGCCGGTGGCTACACCTTC.

The table lists this clonotype with many counts. The J gene is TRBJ1-1, the V gene TRBV7-9; 7 bases match TRBD1. The CDR3 totals 14 residues. Germline V CDR1 and CDR2: SEHNR, FQNEAQ (reference sequence). V was pared by 2 bases and J by 4 bases, with 4 bases of the junction left unmatched. CDR3 in amino acids: CASSLQGESTEAFF. CDR3 sequence (DNA): TGTGCCAGCAGCTTACAGGGGGAGAGCACTGAAGCTTTCTTT.

There are many counts of this clonotype. This rearrangement joins TRBV29-1 to TRBJ1-1; no clear D gene. This CDR3 comprises 12 residues. Germline V lookup: CDR1 SQVTM, CDR2 ANQGSEA. V lost 2 bases to trimming and J lost 0 bases, with 4 bases between them. CDR3 bases: TGCAGCGTTGAAAGAGTGAACACTGAAGCTTTCTTT. Its translation: CSVERVNTEAFF.

This clonotype occurred a few times. J is TRBJ1-5 and V is TRBV20-1, with a possible D match to TRBD1 (6 bases). V was shortened by 0 bases and J by 3 bases, with 15 bases between the two germline ends. Germline CDR1 DFQATT, CDR2 SNEGSKA (reference sequence). CDR3 size: 16 residues. The CDR3 spells CSARDPRTVSNQPQHF. The DNA for the CDR3 is TGCAGTGCTAGAGATCCCCGGACAGTCTCCAATCAGCCCCAGCATTTT.

The table lists this clonotype with a few counts. The chain employs TRBV7-2 and TRBJ1-2; 8 positions agree with TRBD1. Germline lookup yields CDR1 SGHTA and CDR2 FQGNSA. The CDR3 has 17 amino acids. The V and J ends lost 0 bases and 6 bases, in that order; junction bases with no gene match: 12. As DNA, the CDR3 is TGTGCCAGCAGCTTAGCGCTGCTCACAGGGGGTGGAAATGGCTACACCTTC. Its translation: CASSLALLTGGGNGYTF.

This clonotype was detected many times. The J gene is TRBJ2-1, the V gene TRBV7-2; D is uncertain. The germline CDR1 and CDR2 sequences are SGHTA and FQGNSA. The CDR3 is 14 residues long. Trimming left V 5 bases short and J 9 bases short, with 17 bases between. CDR3 bases: TGTGCCAGCAGCCCACACCGGGCGTGGGCTGAGCAGTTCTTC. Amino acids: CASSPHRAWAEQFF. Based on the CDR3 plus reference TRBV7-2 and TRBJ2-1, the full variable domain is GAGVSQSPSNKVTEKGKDVELRCDPISGHTALYWYRQSLGQGLEFLIYFQGNSAPDKSGLPSDRFSAERTGGSVSTLTIQRTQQEDSAVYLCASSPHRAWAEQFFGPGTRLTVL.

On this clonotype itself: With a much larger clone just one base away, this may be a read error. The rearrangement joins TRBV2 to TRBJ2-5; 10 bases fit TRBD2. The V segment lost 5 bases and the J segment 5 bases; nucleotides outside the gene matches: 5. CDR1 and CDR2 (germline): SNHLY, FYNNEI. This CDR3 is 14 amino acids long. In nucleotides, the CDR3 is TGTGCCAGCAGTAGAGCGGGGGGGCATGAGACCCAGTACTTC. As protein: CASSRAGGHETQYF.

The table lists this clonotype with many counts. The chain couples TRBV29-1 to TRBJ2-7, with 12 bases identical to TRBD1. CDR1 and CDR2 from the germline V gene are SQVTM and ANQGSEA. Trimming at V came to 4 bases and at J to 0 bases, leaving 7 bases not matched to a gene. This CDR3 spans 16 amino acids. The CDR3 nucleotides read TGCAGCGTTGGGGGGACAGGGGGCGAGCCCTCCTACGAGCAGTACTTC. Translation gives CSVGGTGGEPSYEQYF.

This clonotype occurred many times. The chain joins TRBV10-3 to TRBJ1-1, with D hard to call. This CDR3 contains 13 residues. Trimming took 3 bases from V and 2 from J, leaving 7 bases between them. The germline V gene encodes CDR1 ENHRY and CDR2 SYGVKD. The CDR3 protein is CAISDRGNTEAFF. CDR3 nucleotide sequence: TGTGCCATCAGTGATAGAGGTAACACTGAAGCTTTCTTT.

This clonotype appeared many times. The chain employs TRBV6-1 and TRBJ2-1, with D possibly being TRBD2 (5 bases). The CDR3 loop spans 15 amino acids. Trimming removed 7 bases at V and 0 bases at J, with 13 bases between. Germline V gene data show CDR1 as MNHNS and CDR2 as SASEGT. The CDR3 loop reads CASNVLGSSYNEQFF. In DNA form, the CDR3 reads TGTGCCAGCAACGTCCTAGGGAGCTCCTACAATGAGCAGTTCTTC.

This clonotype was seen a few times. The chain is built from TRBV7-6 and TRBJ2-7, with 8 bases aligning to TRBD2. Judging by the DNA end, TRBJ2-5 fits better; the J call may be wrong. Germline CDR1 SGHVS, CDR2 FNYEAQ. This CDR3 has 16 residues. Here the CDR3 reads CASSLPSGSGLQTQYF. CDR3 DNA sequence: TGTGCCAGCAGCTTACCCAGCGGGAGTGGGTTACAGACCCAGTACTTC.

This clonotype has ten or more counts. The chain employs TRBV5-4 and TRBJ2-3, with TRBD2 identical over 10 bases. J lost 0 bases, V lost 4 bases, and 5 bases had no gene match. The CDR3 has 16 residues. Germline CDR1 SGHNT, CDR2 YYREEE (reference sequence). CDR3 DNA sequence: TGTGCCAGCAGCCCCGGGACTAGCGCTAGCACAGATACGCAGTATTTT. Amino acid sequence: CASSPGTSASTDTQYF.

Ten or more counts support this clonotype. The rearrangement joins TRBV7-9 to TRBJ2-7; D call uncertain. The CDR3 length is 13 residues. Germline V CDR1 and CDR2: SEHNR, FQNEAQ (reference sequence). Trimming left V 3 bases short and J 6 bases short, with 12 bases between. Here the CDR3 DNA reads TGTGCCAGCAGCTTTTTCTCCCGCCGCGAGCAGTACTTC. Amino acids: CASSFFSRREQYF.

This clonotype was observed a single time. This chain uses TRBV5-1 with TRBJ1-2; D gene ambiguous. Germline V gene data show CDR1 as SGHRS and CDR2 as YFSETQ. The CDR3 loop spans 13 amino acids. Trimming took 3 bases from V and 6 from J, leaving 12 bases between them. The CDR3 sequence is CASSSDEVDGYTF. In nucleotides, the CDR3 is TGCGCCAGCAGCTCGGACGAAGTCGATGGCTACACCTTC.

This clonotype was counted at least ten times. The rearrangement joins TRBV20-1 to TRBJ1-5; weak D call: TRBD1 (5 bases). V lost 3 bases and J lost 0, with 9 bases in between. CDR3 length: 14 amino acids. CDR1 and CDR2 from the germline V gene are DFQATT and SNEGSKA (reference sequence). In nucleotides, the CDR3 is TGCAGTGCTAGTGGGGGTCATAGCAATCAGCCCCAGCATTTT. It encodes CSASGGHSNQPQHF.

The table lists this clonotype with many counts. The chain is built from TRBV20-1 and TRBJ1-1, with D possibly being TRBD1 (6 bases). Germline assignment: CDR1 DFQATT and CDR2 SNEGSKA (reference sequence). V was pared by 6 bases and J by 1 base, with 12 bases between. This CDR3 has 13 residues. CDR3 protein: CSAPDRKNTEAFF. CDR3 nucleotides: TGCAGTGCCCCGGACAGAAAGAACACTGAAGCTTTCTTT.

This clonotype was seen ten or more times. The chain recombines TRBV20-1 with TRBJ2-7; D may correspond to TRBD1 or TRBD2 (5 bases each). The V gene lost 5 bases and the J gene lost 1 base, with 12 bases spanning the gap. Germline values: CDR1 DFQATT, CDR2 SNEGSKA (reference sequence). CDR3 length: 13 amino acids. CDR3 sequence reads: CSARGSYSYEQYF. The DNA for the CDR3 is TGCAGTGCTCGGGGCAGTTATTCCTACGAGCAGTACTTC.

This rearrangement joins TRBV20-1 to TRBJ2-3; 9 bases are a match to TRBD2. Germline-derived CDR1 and CDR2 are DFQATT and SNEGSKA (reference sequence). After removal of 7 bases from V and 3 bases from J, the junction contained 5 bases not matched to a gene. CDR3 length: 13 amino acids. The CDR3 coding sequence is TGCAGTGTTGGCGGGGGGGCGACAGATACGCAGTATTTT. This translates into CSVGGGATDTQYF.

The CDR3 is CASSFQGGNEQFF. CDR3 bases: TGTGCCAGCAGCTTCCAGGGGGGTAATGAGCAGTTCTTC. The chain has TRBV9 and TRBJ2-1; D may be TRBD1 (7 bases). The V end lost 4 bases, the J end lost 7 bases, and 12 bases lay between the germline ends. CDR1 and CDR2 from the germline V gene are SGDLS and YYNGEE. CDR3 length equals 13 residues.